What follows describes a single TCR beta chain. Its antigen is not identified. Data came from immunoSEQ multiplex PCR; TCRdb stores just in-frame clones and leaves some out. The sample consists of 27,000 or so clones, about 89% of them appearing once. This CDR3 has 13 amino acids. The V and J ends lost 8 bases and 5 bases, in that order; junction bases with no gene match: 8. In germline, CDR1 is SNHLY, CDR2 FYNNEI. The data were obtained in a study of T cells in narcolepsy. Study-level information: Enrolled donors included narcolepsy type 1 or type 2 patients and healthy controls. Study results and limitations: Comparing one patient's CSF and blood CD4+ clonotypes highlighted HCRT- and TRIB2-specific autoreactive clonotypes. Reportedly, autoreactive clonotypes were serially detected in patients' blood but not controls'. Autoreactive clone sequences were missing from some blood memory CD4+ repertoires.

The sequenced material came from memory (CD45RA-) CD4+ T cells from blood. The chain has TRBV2 and TRBJ1-1; 7 nucleotides align to TRBD1. The TCR comes from a human donor in good health. Here the CDR3 reads CASATGAGTEAFF. The CDR3 DNA reads as TGTGCCAGCGCTACAGGGGCCGGAACTGAAGCTTTCTTT.